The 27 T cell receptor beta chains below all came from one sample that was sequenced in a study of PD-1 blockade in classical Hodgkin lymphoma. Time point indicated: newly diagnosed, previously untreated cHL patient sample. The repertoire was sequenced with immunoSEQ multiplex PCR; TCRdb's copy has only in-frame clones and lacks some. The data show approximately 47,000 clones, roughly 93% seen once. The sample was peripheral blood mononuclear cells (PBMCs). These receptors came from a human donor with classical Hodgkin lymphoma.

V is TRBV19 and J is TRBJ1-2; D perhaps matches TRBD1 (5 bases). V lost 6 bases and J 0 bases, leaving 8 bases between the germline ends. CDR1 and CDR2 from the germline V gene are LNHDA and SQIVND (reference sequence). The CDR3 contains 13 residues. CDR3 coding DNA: TGTGCCAGTAGGGACAAAGCTAACTATGGCTACACCTTC. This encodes CASRDKANYGYTF.

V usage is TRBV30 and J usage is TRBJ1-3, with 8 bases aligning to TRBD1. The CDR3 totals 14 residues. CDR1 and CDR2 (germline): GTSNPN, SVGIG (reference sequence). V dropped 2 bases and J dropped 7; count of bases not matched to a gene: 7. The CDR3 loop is CAWSLTGGFNTIYF. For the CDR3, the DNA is TGTGCCTGGAGTCTAACAGGGGGGTTCAACACCATATATTTT.

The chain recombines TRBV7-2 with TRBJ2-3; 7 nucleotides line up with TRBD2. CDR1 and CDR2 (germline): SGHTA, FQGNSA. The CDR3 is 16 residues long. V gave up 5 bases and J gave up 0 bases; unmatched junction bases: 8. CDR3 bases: TGTGCCAGCAGCCCCGGACTAGATTCTAGCACAGATACGCAGTATTTT. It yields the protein CASSPGLDSSTDTQYF.

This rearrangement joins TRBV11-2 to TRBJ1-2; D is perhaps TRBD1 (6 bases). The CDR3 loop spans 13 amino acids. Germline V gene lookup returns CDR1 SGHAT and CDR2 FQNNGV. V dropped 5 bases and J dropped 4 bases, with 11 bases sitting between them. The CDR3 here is CASSLTGFYGYTF. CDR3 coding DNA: TGTGCCAGCAGCCTGACAGGATTCTATGGCTACACCTTC. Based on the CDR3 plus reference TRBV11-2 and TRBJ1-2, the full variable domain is EAGVAQSPRYKIIEKRQSVAFWCNPISGHATLYWYQQILGQGPKLLIQFQNNGVVDDSQLPKDRFSAERLKGVDSTLKIQPAKLEDSAVYLCASSLTGFYGYTFGSGTRLTVV.

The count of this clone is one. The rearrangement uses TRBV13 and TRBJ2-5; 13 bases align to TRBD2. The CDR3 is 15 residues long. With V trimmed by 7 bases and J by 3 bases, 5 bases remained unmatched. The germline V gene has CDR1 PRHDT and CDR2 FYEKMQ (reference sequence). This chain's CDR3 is CASTKGLAGKETQYF. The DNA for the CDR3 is TGTGCCAGCACCAAGGGACTAGCGGGAAAAGAGACCCAGTACTTC.

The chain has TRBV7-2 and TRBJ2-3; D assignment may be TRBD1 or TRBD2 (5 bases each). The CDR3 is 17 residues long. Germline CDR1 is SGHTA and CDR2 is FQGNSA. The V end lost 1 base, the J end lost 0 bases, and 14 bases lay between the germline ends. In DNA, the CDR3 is TGTGCCAGCAGCTTAGGAGTTAGGGGCGGGAGCACAGATACGCAGTATTTT. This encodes CASSLGVRGGSTDTQYF.

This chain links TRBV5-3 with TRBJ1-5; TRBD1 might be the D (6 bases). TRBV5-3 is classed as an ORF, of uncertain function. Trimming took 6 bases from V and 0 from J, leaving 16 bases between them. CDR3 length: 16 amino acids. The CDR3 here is CARKGPGTPSNQPQHF. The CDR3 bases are TGTGCCAGAAAGGGCCCCGGGACACCTAGCAATCAGCCCCAGCATTTT.

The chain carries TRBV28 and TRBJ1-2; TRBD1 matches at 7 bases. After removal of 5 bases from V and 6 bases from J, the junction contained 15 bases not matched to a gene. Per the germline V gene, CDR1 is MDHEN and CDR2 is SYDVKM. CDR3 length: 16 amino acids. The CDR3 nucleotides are TGTGCCAGCAGTCCAGCAGGGGGAGGACAACGGGATGGCTACACCTTC. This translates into CASSPAGGGQRDGYTF.

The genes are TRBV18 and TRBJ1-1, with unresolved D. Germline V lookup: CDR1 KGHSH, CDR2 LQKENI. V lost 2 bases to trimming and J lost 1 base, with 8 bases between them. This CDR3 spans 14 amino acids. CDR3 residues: CASSPGSGNTEAFF. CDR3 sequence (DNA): TGTGCCAGCTCACCAGGATCCGGGAACACTGAAGCTTTCTTT.

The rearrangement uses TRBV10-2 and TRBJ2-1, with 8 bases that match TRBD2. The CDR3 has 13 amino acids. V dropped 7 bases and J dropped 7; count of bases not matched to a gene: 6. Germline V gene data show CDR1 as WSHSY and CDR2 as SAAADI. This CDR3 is CASTGLGGNEQFF. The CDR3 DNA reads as TGCGCCAGCACGGGACTAGGAGGGAATGAGCAGTTCTTC.

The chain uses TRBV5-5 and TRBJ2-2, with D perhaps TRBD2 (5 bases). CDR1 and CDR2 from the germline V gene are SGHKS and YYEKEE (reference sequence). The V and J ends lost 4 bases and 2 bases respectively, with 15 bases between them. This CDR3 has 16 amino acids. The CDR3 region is CASSPGPGINTGELFF. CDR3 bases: TGTGCCAGCAGCCCCGGACCGGGAATTAACACCGGGGAGCTGTTTTTT.

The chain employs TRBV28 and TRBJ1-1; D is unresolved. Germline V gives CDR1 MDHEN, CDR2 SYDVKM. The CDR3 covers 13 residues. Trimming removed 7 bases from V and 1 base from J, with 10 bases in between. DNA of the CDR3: TGTGCCAGCATACTTGAGGAGAACACTGAAGCTTTCTTT. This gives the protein CASILEENTEAFF.

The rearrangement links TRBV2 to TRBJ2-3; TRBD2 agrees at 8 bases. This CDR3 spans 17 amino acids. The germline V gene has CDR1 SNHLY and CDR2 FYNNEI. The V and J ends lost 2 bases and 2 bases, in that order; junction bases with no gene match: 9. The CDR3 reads CASSEPTGLGNTDTQYF. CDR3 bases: TGTGCCAGCAGTGAACCTACGGGACTAGGCAACACAGATACGCAGTATTTT.

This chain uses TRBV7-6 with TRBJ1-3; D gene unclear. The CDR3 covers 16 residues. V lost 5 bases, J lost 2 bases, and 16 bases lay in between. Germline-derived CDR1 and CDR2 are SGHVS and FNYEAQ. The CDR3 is CASSPGLGSPGNTIYF. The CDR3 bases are TGTGCCAGCAGCCCTGGGTTGGGGTCGCCTGGAAACACCATATATTTT.

This CDR3 reads CASVWERGTQYF. The CDR3 DNA follows: TGTGCCAGCGTGTGGGAGCGCGGGACCCAGTACTTC. The rearrangement joins TRBV6-1 to TRBJ2-5; weak D call: TRBD2 (5 bases). CDR3 size: 12 residues. V was clipped by 8 bases and J by 7 bases, with 14 bases between them. Germline CDR1 reads MNHNS; CDR2 reads SASEGT.

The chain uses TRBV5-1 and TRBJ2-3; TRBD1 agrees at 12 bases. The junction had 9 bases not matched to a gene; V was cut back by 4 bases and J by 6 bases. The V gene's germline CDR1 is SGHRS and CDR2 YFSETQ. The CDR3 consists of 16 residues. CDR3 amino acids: CASSQGQGASRDTQYF. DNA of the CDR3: TGCGCCAGCAGCCAGGGACAGGGGGCCAGTAGGGATACGCAGTATTTT.

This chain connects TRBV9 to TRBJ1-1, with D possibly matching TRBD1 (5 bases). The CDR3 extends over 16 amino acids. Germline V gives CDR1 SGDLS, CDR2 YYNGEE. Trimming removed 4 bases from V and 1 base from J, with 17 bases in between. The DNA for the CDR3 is TGTGCCAGCAGCACTCAGGGTGGGGTGGGGAACACTGAAGCTTTCTTT. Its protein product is CASSTQGGVGNTEAFF.

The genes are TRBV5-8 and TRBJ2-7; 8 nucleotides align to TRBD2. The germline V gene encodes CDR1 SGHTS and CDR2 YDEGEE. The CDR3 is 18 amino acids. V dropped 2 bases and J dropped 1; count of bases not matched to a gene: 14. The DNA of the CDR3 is TGTGCCAGCAGCTTCCCCCATATAACTAGCGGACATTCCTACGAGCAGTACTTC. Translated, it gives CASSFPHITSGHSYEQYF. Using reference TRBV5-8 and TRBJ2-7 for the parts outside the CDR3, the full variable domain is EAGVTQSPTHLIKTRGQQATLRCSPISGHTSVYWYQQALGLGLQFLLWYDEGEERNRGNFPPRFSGRQFPNYSSELNVNALELEDSALYLCASSFPHITSGHSYEQYFGPGTRLTVT.

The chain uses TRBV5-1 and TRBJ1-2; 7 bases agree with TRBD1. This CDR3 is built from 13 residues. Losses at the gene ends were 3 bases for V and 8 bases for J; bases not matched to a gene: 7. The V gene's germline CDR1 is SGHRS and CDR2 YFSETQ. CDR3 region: CASSSGQHSGYTF. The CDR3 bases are TGCGCCAGCAGCTCGGGACAGCACAGCGGCTACACCTTC.

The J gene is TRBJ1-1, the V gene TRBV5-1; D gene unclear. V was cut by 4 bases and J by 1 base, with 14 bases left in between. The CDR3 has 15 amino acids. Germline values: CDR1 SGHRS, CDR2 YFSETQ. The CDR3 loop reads CASSRESLQNTEAFF. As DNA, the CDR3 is TGCGCCAGCAGCCGAGAATCGCTCCAGAACACTGAAGCTTTCTTT.

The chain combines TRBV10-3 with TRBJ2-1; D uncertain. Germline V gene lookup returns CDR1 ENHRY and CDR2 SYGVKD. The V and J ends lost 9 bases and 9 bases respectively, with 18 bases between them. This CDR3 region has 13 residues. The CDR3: CAMAPGPFSEQFF. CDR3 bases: TGTGCCATGGCCCCCGGACCGTTCAGTGAGCAGTTCTTC.

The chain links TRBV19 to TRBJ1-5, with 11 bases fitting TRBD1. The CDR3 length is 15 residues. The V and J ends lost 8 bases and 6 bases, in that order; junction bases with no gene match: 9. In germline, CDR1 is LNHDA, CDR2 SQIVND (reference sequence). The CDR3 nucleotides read TGTGCCAGTGCAACCGGGACAGGGGGGGGTCAGCCCCAGCATTTT. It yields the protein CASATGTGGGQPQHF.

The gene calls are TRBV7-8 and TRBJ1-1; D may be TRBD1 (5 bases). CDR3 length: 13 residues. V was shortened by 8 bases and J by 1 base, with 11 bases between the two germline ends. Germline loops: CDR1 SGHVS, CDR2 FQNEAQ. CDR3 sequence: CASGGRSNTEAFF. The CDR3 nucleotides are TGTGCCAGCGGGGGACGGTCGAACACTGAAGCTTTCTTT.

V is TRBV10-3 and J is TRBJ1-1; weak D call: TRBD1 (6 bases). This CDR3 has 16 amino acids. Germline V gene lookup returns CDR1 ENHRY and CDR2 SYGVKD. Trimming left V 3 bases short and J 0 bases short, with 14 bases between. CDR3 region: CAISDVGQGMNTEAFF. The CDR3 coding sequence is TGTGCCATCAGTGACGTCGGCCAGGGGATGAACACTGAAGCTTTCTTT.

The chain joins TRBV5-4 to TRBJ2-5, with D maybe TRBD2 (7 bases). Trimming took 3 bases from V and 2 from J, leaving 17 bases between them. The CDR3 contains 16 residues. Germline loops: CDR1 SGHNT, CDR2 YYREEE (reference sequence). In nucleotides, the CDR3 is TGTGCCAGCAGCTCGAGGGGGGGAACACTACAAGAGACCCAGTACTTC. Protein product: CASSSRGGTLQETQYF. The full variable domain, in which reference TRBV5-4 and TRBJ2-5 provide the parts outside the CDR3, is ETGVTQSPTHLIKTRGQQVTLRCSSQSGHNTVSWYQQALGQGPQFIFQYYREEENGRGNFPPRFSGLQFPNYSSELNVNALELDDSALYLCASSSRGGTLQETQYFGPGTRLLVL.

The CDR3 nucleotides read TGTGCCAGTAGTATAGGTCAGATAAACACTGAAGCTTTCTTT. This sequence encodes CASSIGQINTEAFF. The chain couples TRBV19 to TRBJ1-1; the D is unclear. The CDR3 is 14 residues long. Trimming shortened V by 1 base and J by 2 bases, and 8 bases separated the two germline ends. Germline loops: CDR1 LNHDA, CDR2 SQIVND (reference sequence).

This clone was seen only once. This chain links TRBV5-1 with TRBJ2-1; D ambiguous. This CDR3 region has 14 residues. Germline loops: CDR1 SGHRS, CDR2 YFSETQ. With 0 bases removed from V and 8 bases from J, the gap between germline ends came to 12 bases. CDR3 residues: CASSLGLEGYEQFF. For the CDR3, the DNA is TGCGCCAGCAGCTTGGGACTGGAAGGATATGAGCAGTTCTTC. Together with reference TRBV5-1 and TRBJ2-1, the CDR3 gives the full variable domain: KAGVTQTPRYLIKTRGQQVTLSCSPISGHRSVSWYQQTPGQGLQFLFEYFSETQRNKGNFPGRFSGRQFSNSRSEMNVSTLELGDSALYLCASSLGLEGYEQFFGPGTRLTVL.